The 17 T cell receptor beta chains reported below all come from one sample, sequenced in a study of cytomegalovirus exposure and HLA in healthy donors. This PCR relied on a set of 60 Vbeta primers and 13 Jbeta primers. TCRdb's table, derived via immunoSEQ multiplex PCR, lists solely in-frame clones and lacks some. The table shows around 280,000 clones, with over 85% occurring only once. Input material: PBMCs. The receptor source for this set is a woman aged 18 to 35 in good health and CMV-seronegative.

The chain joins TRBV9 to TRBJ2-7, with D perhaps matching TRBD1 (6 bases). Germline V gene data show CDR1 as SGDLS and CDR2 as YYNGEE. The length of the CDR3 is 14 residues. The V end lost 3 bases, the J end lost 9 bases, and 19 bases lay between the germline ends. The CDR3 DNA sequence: TGTGCCAGCAGCGCCGGGACAAGTGGCCTGGGGCAGTACTTC. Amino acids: CASSAGTSGLGQYF.

CDR3 sequence: CASKNSGGMNTGELFF. CDR3 DNA: TGCGCCAGCAAAAATAGCGGGGGGATGAACACCGGGGAGCTGTTTTTT. The V and J genes are TRBV5-1 and TRBJ2-2; 10 bases map to TRBD2. This CDR3 has 16 amino acids. J gave up 1 base and V 6 bases, and 6 bases lay outside the gene matches. Germline lookup yields CDR1 SGHRS and CDR2 YFSETQ.

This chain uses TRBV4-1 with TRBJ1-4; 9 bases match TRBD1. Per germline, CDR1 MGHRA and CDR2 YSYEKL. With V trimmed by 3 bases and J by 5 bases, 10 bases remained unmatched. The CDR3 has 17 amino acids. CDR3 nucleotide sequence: TGCGCCAGCAGCCAGGATGGCACGACAGGGGGGAATGAAAAACTGTTTTTT. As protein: CASSQDGTTGGNEKLFF.

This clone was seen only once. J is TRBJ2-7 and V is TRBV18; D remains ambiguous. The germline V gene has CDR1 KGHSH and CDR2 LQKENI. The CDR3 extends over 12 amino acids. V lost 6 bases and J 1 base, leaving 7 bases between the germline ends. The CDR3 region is CASSRRSYEQYF. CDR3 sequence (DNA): TGTGCCAGCTCCCGCAGATCCTACGAGCAGTACTTC.

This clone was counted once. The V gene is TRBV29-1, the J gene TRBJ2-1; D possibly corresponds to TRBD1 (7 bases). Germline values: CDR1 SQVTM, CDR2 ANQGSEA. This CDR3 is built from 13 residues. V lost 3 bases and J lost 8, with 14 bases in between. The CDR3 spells CSVDTGEEDEQFF. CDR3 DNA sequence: TGCAGCGTTGACACAGGGGAGGAGGATGAGCAGTTCTTC.

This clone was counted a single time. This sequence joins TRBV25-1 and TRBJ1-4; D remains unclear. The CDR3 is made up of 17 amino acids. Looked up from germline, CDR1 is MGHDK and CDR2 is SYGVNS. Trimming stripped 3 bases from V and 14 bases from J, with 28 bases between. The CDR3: CASSDFLHDDPISGLFF. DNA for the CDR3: TGTGCCAGCAGTGACTTCCTCCATGACGATCCTATTTCCGGGCTGTTTTTT.

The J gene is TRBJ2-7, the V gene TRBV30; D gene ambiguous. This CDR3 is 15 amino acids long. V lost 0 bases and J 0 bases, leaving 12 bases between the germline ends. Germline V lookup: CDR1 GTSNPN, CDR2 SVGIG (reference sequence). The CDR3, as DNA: TGTGCCTGGAGTGTCAAACAGCTTACCTCCTACGAGCAGTACTTC. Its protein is CAWSVKQLTSYEQYF.

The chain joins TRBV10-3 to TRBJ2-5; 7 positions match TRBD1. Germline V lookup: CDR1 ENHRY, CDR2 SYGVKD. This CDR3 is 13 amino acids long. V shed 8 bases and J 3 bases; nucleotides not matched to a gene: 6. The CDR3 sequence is CAIRGTGEETQYF. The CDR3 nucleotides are TGTGCCATCCGTGGCACAGGGGAAGAGACCCAGTACTTC.

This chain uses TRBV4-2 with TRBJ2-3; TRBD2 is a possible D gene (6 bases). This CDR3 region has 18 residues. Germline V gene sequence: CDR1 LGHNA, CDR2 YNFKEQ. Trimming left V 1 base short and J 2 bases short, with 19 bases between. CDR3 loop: CASSQARRERLFTDTQYF. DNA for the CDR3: TGTGCCAGCAGCCAAGCTAGGAGGGAGCGCCTATTCACAGATACGCAGTATTTT.

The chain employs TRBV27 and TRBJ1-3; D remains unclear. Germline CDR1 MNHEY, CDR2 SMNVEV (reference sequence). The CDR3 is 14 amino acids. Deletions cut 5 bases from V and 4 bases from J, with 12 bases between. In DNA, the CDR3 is TGTGCCAGCAGTCCAAACCCGCGGGGAAACACCATATATTTT. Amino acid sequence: CASSPNPRGNTIYF.

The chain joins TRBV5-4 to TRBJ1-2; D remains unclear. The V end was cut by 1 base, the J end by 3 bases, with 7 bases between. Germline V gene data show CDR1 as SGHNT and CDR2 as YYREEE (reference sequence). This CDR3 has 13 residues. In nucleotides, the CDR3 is TGTGCCAGCAGCTTGCGGGAGGACTATGGCTACACCTTC. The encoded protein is CASSLREDYGYTF.

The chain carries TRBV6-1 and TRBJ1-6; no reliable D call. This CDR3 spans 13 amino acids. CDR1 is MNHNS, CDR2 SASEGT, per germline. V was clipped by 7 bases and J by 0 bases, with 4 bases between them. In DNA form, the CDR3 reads TGTGCCAGCACGGGCTCCTATAATTCACCCCTCCACTTT. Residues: CASTGSYNSPLHF.

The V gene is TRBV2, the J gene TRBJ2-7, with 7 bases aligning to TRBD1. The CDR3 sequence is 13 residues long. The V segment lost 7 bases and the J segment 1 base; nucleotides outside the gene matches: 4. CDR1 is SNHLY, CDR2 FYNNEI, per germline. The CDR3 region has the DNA TGTGCCAGCAAGGGGGCCAAATCCTACGAGCAGTACTTC. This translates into CASKGAKSYEQYF.

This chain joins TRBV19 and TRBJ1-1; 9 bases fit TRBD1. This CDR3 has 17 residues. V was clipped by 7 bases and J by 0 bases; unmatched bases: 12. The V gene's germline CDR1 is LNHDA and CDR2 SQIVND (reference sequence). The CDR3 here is CASNAGTGKVMNTEAFF. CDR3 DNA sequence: TGTGCCAGTAACGCCGGGACAGGGAAGGTTATGAACACTGAAGCTTTCTTT.

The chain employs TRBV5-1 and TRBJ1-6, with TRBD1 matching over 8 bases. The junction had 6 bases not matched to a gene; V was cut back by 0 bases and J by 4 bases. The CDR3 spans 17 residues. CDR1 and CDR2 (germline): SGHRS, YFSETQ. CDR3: CASSLGLQGAYNSPLHF. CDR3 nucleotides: TGCGCCAGCAGCTTGGGTTTGCAGGGGGCGTATAATTCACCCCTCCACTTT. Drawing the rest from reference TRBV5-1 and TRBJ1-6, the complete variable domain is KAGVTQTPRYLIKTRGQQVTLSCSPISGHRSVSWYQQTPGQGLQFLFEYFSETQRNKGNFPGRFSGRQFSNSRSEMNVSTLELGDSALYLCASSLGLQGAYNSPLHFGNGTRLTVT.

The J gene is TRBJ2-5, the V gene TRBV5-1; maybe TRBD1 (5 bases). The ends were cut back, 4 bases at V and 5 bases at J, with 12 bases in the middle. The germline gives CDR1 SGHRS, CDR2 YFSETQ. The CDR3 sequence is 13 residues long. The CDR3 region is CASSLQVPETQYF. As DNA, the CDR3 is TGCGCCAGCAGCCTACAGGTCCCCGAGACCCAGTACTTC. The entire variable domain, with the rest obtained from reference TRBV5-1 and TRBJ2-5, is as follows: KAGVTQTPRYLIKTRGQQVTLSCSPISGHRSVSWYQQTPGQGLQFLFEYFSETQRNKGNFPGRFSGRQFSNSRSEMNVSTLELGDSALYLCASSLQVPETQYFGPGTRLLVL.

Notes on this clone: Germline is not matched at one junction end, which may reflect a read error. CDR3 coding DNA: TGTTCCAGCAGCGACCGGGGTTCGAACACTGAAGCTTTCTTT. Its protein product is CSSSDRGSNTEAFF. The V call is TRBV7-9, the J call TRBJ1-1; D not resolved. Germline values: CDR1 SEHNR, CDR2 FQNEAQ (reference sequence). The CDR3 extends over 14 amino acids.